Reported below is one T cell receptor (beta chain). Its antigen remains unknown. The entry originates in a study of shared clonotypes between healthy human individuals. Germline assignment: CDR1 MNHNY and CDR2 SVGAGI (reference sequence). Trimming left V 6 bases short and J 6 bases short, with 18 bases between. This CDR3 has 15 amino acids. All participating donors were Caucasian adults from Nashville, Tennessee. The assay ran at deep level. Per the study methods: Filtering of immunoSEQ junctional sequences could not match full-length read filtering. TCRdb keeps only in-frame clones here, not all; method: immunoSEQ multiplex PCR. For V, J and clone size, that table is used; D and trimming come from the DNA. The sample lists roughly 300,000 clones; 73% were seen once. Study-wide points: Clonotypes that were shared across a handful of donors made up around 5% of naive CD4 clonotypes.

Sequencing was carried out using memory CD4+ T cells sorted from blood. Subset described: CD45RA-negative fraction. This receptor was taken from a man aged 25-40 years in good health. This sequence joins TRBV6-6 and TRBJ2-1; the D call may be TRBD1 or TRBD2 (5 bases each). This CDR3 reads CASRRTRDRGNEQFF. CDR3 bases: TGTGCCAGCAGGCGAACTCGGGACCGCGGCAATGAGCAGTTCTTC.